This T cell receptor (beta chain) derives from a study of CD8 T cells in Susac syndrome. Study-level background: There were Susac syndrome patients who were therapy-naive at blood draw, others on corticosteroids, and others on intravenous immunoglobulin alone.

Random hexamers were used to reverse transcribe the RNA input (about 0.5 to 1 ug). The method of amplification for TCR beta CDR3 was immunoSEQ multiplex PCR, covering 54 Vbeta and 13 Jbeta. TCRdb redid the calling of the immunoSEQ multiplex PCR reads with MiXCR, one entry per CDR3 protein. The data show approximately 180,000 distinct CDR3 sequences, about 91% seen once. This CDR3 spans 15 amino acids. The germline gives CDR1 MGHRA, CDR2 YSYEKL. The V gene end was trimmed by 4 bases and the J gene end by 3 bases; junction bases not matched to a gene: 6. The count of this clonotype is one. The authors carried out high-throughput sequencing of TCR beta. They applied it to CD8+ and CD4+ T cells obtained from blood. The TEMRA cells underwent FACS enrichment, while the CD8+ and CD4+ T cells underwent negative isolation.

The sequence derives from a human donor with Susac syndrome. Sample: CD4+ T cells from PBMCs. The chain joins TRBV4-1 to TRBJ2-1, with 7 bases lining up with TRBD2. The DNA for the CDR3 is TGCGCCAGCAGCCTTGGGACTACGCACTACAATGAGCAGTTCTTC. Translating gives CASSLGTTHYNEQFF.